The present T cell receptor (beta chain) was sequenced within a study of shared clonotypes between healthy human individuals. Only in-frame clones appear in the TCRdb table, and some are missing; sequencing was by immunoSEQ multiplex PCR. Of about 2.3 million clones in the sample, approximately 93% were seen once. V lost 3 bases to trimming and J lost 7 bases; unmatched junction nucleotides: 7. Germline CDR1 SGDLS, CDR2 YYNGEE. This CDR3 has 15 residues. Sequencing used naive CD4+ T cells from PBMCs. As to subset: CD45RA+ positively selected. The V gene is TRBV9, the J gene TRBJ1-6, with 7 positions matching TRBD1. The receptor was derived from a man between 18 and 35 years old in good health. Some clones in this sample may be carry-over from other donors' samples. The CDR3 bases are TGTGCCAGCAGCGCGCGGGACAGCGAAAATTCACCCCTCCACTTT. Its protein is CASSARDSENSPLHF.